Sequencing of this T cell receptor (beta chain) was carried out in a study of blood T cells in healthy people across ages. In the case of this clonotype: Its antigen remains unknown.

Findings of the study overall: Any conclusive comparison of naive versus antigen-experienced cells was prevented by using unsorted PBMCs.

Combining a sample-barcoded 5' primer with a J-beta primer mix, a second PCR ran for about 6 to 12 cycles. TCRdb called the 5' RACE reads again in MiXCR, with one record for every CDR3 protein. The sample includes more than 650,000 distinct CDR3 sequences, roughly 20% of them seen just once. The receptor's source is a man aged 65-85 years in good health. Sequencing was done on a sample of blood.

The CDR3 DNA is TGTGCCAGCAGTGAGGGCTTGACTCAGAGGCTAGATGAGCAGTTCTTC. Its protein is CASSEGLTQRLDEQFF. The rearrangement links TRBV25-1 to TRBJ2-7; D not certain. The better agreement between TRBJ2-1 and the DNA end casts doubt on the J call. In germline, CDR1 is MGHDK, CDR2 SYGVNS. The CDR3 length is 16 residues.